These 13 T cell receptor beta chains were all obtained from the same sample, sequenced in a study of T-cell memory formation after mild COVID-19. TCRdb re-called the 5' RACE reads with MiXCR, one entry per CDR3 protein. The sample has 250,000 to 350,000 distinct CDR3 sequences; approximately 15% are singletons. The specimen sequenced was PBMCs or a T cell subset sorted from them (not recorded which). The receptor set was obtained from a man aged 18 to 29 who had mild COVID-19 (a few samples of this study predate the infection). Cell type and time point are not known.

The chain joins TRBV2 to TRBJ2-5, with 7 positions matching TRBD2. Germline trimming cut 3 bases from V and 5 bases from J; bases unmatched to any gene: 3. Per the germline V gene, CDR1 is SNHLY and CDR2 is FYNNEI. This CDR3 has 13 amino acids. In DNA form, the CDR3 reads TGTGCCAGCAGTGATCGAGCGGGGGAGACCCAGTACTTC. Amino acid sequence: CASSDRAGETQYF.

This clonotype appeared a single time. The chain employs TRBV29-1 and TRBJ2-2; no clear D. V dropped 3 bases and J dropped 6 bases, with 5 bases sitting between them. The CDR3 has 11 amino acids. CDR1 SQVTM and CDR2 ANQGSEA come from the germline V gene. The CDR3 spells CSVEWAGELFF. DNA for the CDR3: TGCAGCGTTGAGTGGGCCGGGGAGCTGTTTTTT.

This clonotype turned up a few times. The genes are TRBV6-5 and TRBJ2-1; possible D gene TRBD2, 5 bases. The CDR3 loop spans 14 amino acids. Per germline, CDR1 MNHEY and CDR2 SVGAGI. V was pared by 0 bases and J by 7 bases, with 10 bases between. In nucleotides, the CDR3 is TGTGCCAGCAGTTACTCGAATCGAGGGAATGAGCAGTTCTTC. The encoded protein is CASSYSNRGNEQFF.

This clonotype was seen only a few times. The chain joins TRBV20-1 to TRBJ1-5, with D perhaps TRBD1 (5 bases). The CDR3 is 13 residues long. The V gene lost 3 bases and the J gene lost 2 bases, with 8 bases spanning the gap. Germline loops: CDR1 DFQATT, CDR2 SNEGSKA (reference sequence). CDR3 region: CSASRDGNQPQHF. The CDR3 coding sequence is TGCAGTGCTAGTCGGGACGGCAATCAGCCCCAGCATTTT.

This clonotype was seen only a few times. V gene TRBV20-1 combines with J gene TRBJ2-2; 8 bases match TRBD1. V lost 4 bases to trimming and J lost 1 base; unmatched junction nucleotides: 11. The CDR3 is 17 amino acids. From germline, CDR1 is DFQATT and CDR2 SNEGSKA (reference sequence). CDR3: CSATGPRGQGNTGELFF. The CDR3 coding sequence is TGCAGTGCTACAGGCCCCAGGGGGCAAGGGAACACCGGGGAGCTGTTTTTT.

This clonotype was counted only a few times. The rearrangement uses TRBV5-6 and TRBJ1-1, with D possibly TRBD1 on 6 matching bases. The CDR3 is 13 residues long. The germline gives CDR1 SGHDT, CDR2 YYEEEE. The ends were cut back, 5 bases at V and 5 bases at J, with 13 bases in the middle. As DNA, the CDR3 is TGTGCCAGCAGTTCTGACAGGAGGACTGAAGCTTTCTTT. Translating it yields CASSSDRRTEAFF.

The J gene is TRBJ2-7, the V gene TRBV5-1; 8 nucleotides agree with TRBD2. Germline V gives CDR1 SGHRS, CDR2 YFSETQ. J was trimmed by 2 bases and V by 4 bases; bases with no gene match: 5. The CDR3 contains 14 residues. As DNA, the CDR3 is TGCGCCAGCAGCCAGGGACTAGGAGCCTACGAGCAGTACTTC. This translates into CASSQGLGAYEQYF.

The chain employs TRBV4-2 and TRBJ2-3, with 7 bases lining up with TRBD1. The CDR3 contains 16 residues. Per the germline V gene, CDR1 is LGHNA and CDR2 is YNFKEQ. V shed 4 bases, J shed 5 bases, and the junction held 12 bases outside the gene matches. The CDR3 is CASSRPGTVTQDTQYF. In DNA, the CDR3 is TGTGCCAGCAGCCGCCCCGGGACAGTGACCCAAGATACGCAGTATTTT.

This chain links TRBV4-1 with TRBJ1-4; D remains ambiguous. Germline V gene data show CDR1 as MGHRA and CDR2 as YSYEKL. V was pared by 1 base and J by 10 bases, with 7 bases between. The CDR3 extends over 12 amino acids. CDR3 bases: TGCGCCAGCAGCCAAGGGGGTGGAAAACTGTTTTTT. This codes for CASSQGGGKLFF.

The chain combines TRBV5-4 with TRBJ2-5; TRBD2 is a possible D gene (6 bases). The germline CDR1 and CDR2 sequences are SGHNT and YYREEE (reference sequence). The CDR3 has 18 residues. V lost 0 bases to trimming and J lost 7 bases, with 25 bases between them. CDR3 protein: CASSLGGGNSLHLWTQYF. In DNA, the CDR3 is TGTGCCAGCAGCTTGGGTGGGGGGAATAGCCTACACCTTTGGACCCAGTACTTC.

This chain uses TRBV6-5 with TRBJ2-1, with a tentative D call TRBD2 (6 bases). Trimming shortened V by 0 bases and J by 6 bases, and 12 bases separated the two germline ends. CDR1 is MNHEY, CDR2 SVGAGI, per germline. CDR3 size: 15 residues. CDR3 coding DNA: TGTGCCAGCAGTTACTCGTATGACGGGGGCAATGAGCAGTTCTTC. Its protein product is CASSYSYDGGNEQFF.

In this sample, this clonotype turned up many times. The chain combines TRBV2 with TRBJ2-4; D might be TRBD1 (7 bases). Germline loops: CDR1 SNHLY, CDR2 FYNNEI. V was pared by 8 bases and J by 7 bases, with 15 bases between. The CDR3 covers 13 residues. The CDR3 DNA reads TGTGCCAGCGGGCTGGCAGGGGGGAACATTCAGTACTTC. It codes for CASGLAGGNIQYF.

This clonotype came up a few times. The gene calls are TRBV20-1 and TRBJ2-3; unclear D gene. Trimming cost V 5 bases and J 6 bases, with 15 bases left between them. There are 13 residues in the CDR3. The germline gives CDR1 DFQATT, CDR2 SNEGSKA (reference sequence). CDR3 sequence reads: CSASPDPVDTQYF. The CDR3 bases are TGCAGTGCTTCACCAGACCCAGTCGATACGCAGTATTTT.